Given below is one TCR beta chain in context. Its antigen is undetermined. The entry originates in a study of T cells after posttransplantation cyclophosphamide. Study results and limitations: Recipient CMV seropositivity and CMV reactivation strongly tracked TRB clonality. Donor CD8+ memory clones often dominated recipient blood repertoires at later times.

On the day of bone marrow donation, the related graft donor provided peripheral blood. Produced via immunoSEQ multiplex PCR; TCRdb's table is partial and in-frame only. The repertoire consists of tens of thousands of clones, with 86% occurring once and the leading ten covering about 3.5%. The sample comprised PBMCs. The sequence derives from a man aged 50 or older.

The CDR3 DNA reads as TGTGCCAGCAGCTTGGGCGGTTATGGCAATCAGCCCCAGCATTTT. The encoded protein is CASSLGGYGNQPQHF. This rearrangement joins TRBV5-5 to TRBJ1-5; D is undetermined. This CDR3 comprises 15 residues. V gave up 0 bases and J gave up 2 bases, with 9 bases separating them. The germline V gene has CDR1 SGHKS and CDR2 YYEKEE (reference sequence).